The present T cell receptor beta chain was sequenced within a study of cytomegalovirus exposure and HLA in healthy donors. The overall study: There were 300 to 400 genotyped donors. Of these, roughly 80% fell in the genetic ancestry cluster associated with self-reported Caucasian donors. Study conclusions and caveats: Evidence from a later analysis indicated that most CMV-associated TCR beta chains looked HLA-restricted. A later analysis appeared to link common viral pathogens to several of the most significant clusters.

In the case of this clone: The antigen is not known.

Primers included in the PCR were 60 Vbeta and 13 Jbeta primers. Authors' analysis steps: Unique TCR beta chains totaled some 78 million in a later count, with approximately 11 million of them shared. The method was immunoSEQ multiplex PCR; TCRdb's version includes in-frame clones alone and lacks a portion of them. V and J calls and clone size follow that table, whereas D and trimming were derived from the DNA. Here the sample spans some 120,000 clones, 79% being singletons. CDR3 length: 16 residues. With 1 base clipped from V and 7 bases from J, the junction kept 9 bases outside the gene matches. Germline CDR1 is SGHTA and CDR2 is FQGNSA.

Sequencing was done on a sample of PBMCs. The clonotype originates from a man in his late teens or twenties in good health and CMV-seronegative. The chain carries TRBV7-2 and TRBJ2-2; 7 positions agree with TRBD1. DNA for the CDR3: TGTGCCAGCAGCTTAGGGCCACAGGGGTTGGGCGGGGAGCTGTTTTTT. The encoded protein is CASSLGPQGLGGELFF. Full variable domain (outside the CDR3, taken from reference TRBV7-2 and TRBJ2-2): GAGVSQSPSNKVTEKGKDVELRCDPISGHTALYWYRQSLGQGLEFLIYFQGNSAPDKSGLPSDRFSAERTGGSVSTLTIQRTQQEDSAVYLCASSLGPQGLGGELFFGEGSRLTVL.